This is a list of T cell receptor beta chains from one sample in a study of cytotoxic CD8 clonotypes in ibrutinib-treated CLL. Profiling relied on immunoSEQ multiplex PCR, and the TCRdb table lists in-frame clones only, not all of them. The data hold fewer than 7,000 clones, with 60% to 75% observed a single time. This sample comprised PBMCs, obtained before ibrutinib treatment. Receptor source: a human donor with chronic lymphocytic leukemia. Each CDR3 is given with its conserved first and last residue. Each record gives: J gene, D gene, clone size, V gene, CDR3 DNA, CDR3 protein. D genes are given only for firm matches. Where a row states a size, it is once, few, many or the class of an expanded clone; other rows omit it.

j_call: TRBJ2-6
d_call: .
clone_size: .
v_call: TRBV7-2
cdr3_nt: TGTGCCAGCAGCTCTCTTCAGAGGGTCTCTGGGGCCAACGTCCTGACTTTC
cdr3_aa: CASSSLQRVSGANVLTF

j_call: TRBJ2-2
d_call: .
clone_size: .
v_call: TRBV19
cdr3_nt: TGTGCCAGAGGGGGACTACCCGGACGAACATGCACCGGGGAGCTGTTTTTT
cdr3_aa: CARGGLPGRTCTGELFF

j_call: TRBJ2-5
d_call: TRBD1
clone_size: .
v_call: TRBV19
cdr3_nt: TGTGCCAGTAGTGCCCGGGACAGCCAAGAGACCCAGTACTTC
cdr3_aa: CASSARDSQETQYF

j_call: TRBJ1-6
d_call: .
clone_size: .
v_call: TRBV2
cdr3_nt: TGTGCCAGCAGGGGGGGGCTAAATTCACCCCTCCACTTT
cdr3_aa: CASRGGLNSPLHF

j_call: TRBJ1-2
d_call: .
clone_size: .
v_call: TRBV1
cdr3_nt: TGCACCAGCAGGGCTCGATGTGTGCGAAAGACCTATGGCTACACCTTC
cdr3_aa: CTSRARCVRKTYGYTF

j_call: TRBJ2-6
d_call: TRBD1
clone_size: .
v_call: TRBV7-9
cdr3_nt: TGTGCCAGCAGCCTTCGGGACAGGGGGACTGGGGCCAACGTCCTGACTTTC
cdr3_aa: CASSLRDRGTGANVLTF

j_call: TRBJ1-1
d_call: TRBD1
clone_size: .
v_call: TRBV5-4
cdr3_nt: TGTGCCAGCAGCTTGGGGGACAGAGCCGAAGCTTTCTTT
cdr3_aa: CASSLGDRAEAFF

j_call: TRBJ2-1
d_call: .
clone_size: .
v_call: TRBV5-1
cdr3_nt: TGCGCCAGCAGCTTTTCTCCAGGGACTCCTAGCGATGAGCAGTTCTTC
cdr3_aa: CASSFSPGTPSDEQFF

j_call: TRBJ2-7
d_call: TRBD1
clone_size: .
v_call: TRBV15
cdr3_nt: TGTGCCACCAGCAGAGGGACAGGGCGTCCGTACTTC
cdr3_aa: CATSRGTGRPYF

j_call: TRBJ1-4
d_call: .
clone_size: .
v_call: TRBV4-1
cdr3_nt: TGCGCCAGCAGCGCCGACCGGGGAGTATTTGAAAAACTGTTTTTT
cdr3_aa: CASSADRGVFEKLFF

j_call: TRBJ2-7
d_call: .
clone_size: once
v_call: TRBV5-4
cdr3_nt: TGTGCCAGCAGCTTACTGACTGCGACCTCCTACGAGCAGTACTTC
cdr3_aa: CASSLLTATSYEQYF

j_call: TRBJ2-1
d_call: TRBD1
clone_size: .
v_call: TRBV7-9
cdr3_nt: TGTGCCAGCAGCCCCTGGGACAGCGAGCAGTTCTTC
cdr3_aa: CASSPWDSEQFF

j_call: TRBJ2-1
d_call: .
clone_size: .
v_call: TRBV2
cdr3_nt: TGTGCCAGCATCAAGGCTAGCGTATACAATGAGCAGTTCTTC
cdr3_aa: CASIKASVYNEQFF

j_call: TRBJ1-1
d_call: TRBD1
clone_size: .
v_call: TRBV10-1
cdr3_nt: TGCGCCAGCCAGGACAGGAGGAACACTGAAGCTTTCTTT
cdr3_aa: CASQDRRNTEAFF

j_call: TRBJ1-3
d_call: .
clone_size: few
v_call: TRBV30
cdr3_nt: TGTGCCTGGAGTGTAACGATCTCTGGAAACACCATATATTTT
cdr3_aa: CAWSVTISGNTIYF

j_call: TRBJ2-1
d_call: .
clone_size: .
v_call: TRBV19
cdr3_nt: TGTGCCAGTAGTACGGCCGGGGGCTCCTACAATGAGCAGTTCTTC
cdr3_aa: CASSTAGGSYNEQFF

j_call: TRBJ2-7
d_call: .
clone_size: .
v_call: TRBV27
cdr3_nt: TGTGCCAGCAGTTTTGGTGACAATACCTACGAGCAGTACTTC
cdr3_aa: CASSFGDNTYEQYF

j_call: TRBJ2-7
d_call: TRBD1
clone_size: .
v_call: TRBV4-3
cdr3_nt: TGCGCCAGCAGCCAAGTAGTGGACAGGGACTACGAGCAGTACTTC
cdr3_aa: CASSQVVDRDYEQYF

j_call: TRBJ2-7
d_call: .
clone_size: .
v_call: TRBV18
cdr3_nt: TGTGCCAGCTCACCTTCGCTGGACAGCTCCTACGAGCAGTACTTC
cdr3_aa: CASSPSLDSSYEQYF

j_call: TRBJ2-7
d_call: TRBD2
clone_size: few
v_call: TRBV5-6
cdr3_nt: TGTGCCAGCAGCTCGGCGGGAGGCCACTCCCCCTACGAGCAGTACTTC
cdr3_aa: CASSSAGGHSPYEQYF

j_call: TRBJ2-1
d_call: TRBD2
clone_size: .
v_call: TRBV29-1
cdr3_nt: TGCAGCGGAGGACTAGCGGCCGGCAATGAGCAGTTCTTC
cdr3_aa: CSGGLAAGNEQFF

j_call: TRBJ1-2
d_call: .
clone_size: .
v_call: TRBV6-1
cdr3_nt: TGTGCCAGCAGTGAAGCGGCGAGTGGCTACACCTTC
cdr3_aa: CASSEAASGYTF

j_call: TRBJ2-5
d_call: .
clone_size: .
v_call: TRBV4-3
cdr3_nt: TGCGCCAGCAGCCAAGTTCAGGGGCGAGAGACCCAGTACTTC
cdr3_aa: CASSQVQGRETQYF

j_call: TRBJ2-7
d_call: TRBD1
clone_size: .
v_call: TRBV5-8
cdr3_nt: TGTGCCAGCAGCCTTCCGGGACAGCCCTACGAGCAGTACTTC
cdr3_aa: CASSLPGQPYEQYF

j_call: TRBJ2-7
d_call: TRBD1
clone_size: .
v_call: TRBV19
cdr3_nt: TGTGCCAGCACAGGGGTCTCCTACGAGCAGTACTTC
cdr3_aa: CASTGVSYEQYF

j_call: TRBJ2-1
d_call: TRBD2
clone_size: .
v_call: TRBV11-2
cdr3_nt: TGTGCCAGCAGCCCCCTGGGGGAGGGCTACAATGAGCAGTTCTTC
cdr3_aa: CASSPLGEGYNEQFF

j_call: TRBJ2-3
d_call: TRBD2
clone_size: .
v_call: TRBV18
cdr3_nt: TGTGCCAGCTCGCTAGCGGGAGATGGTACAGATACGCAGTATTTT
cdr3_aa: CASSLAGDGTDTQYF

j_call: TRBJ2-7
d_call: .
clone_size: few
v_call: TRBV7-8
cdr3_nt: TGTGCCAGCAGCTTAGCCATCGAGCAGTACTTC
cdr3_aa: CASSLAIEQYF

j_call: TRBJ1-5
d_call: .
clone_size: .
v_call: TRBV19
cdr3_nt: TGTGCCAGTAGCCGGGGGTGGGGAGCCCAGCCCCAGCATTTT
cdr3_aa: CASSRGWGAQPQHF

j_call: TRBJ2-3
d_call: TRBD1
clone_size: .
v_call: TRBV29-1
cdr3_nt: TGCAGCTCGGACAGGGGGCAAGATACGCAGTATTTT
cdr3_aa: CSSDRGQDTQYF

j_call: TRBJ2-1
d_call: TRBD2
clone_size: .
v_call: TRBV7-2
cdr3_nt: TGTGCCAGCAGCTTAGACCTAGCGGGAGGATACAATGAGCAGTTCTTC
cdr3_aa: CASSLDLAGGYNEQFF

j_call: TRBJ2-6
d_call: TRBD1
clone_size: .
v_call: TRBV5-1
cdr3_nt: TGCGCCAGCAGCTTGGAACCGACAGGGGCTGGTTCGGGAGGGGCCAACGTCCTGACTTTC
cdr3_aa: CASSLEPTGAGSGGANVLTF

j_call: TRBJ2-7
d_call: .
clone_size: .
v_call: TRBV6-1
cdr3_nt: TGTGCCAGCATGGGCGGGCCCAAGGGGAAGCAGTACTTC
cdr3_aa: CASMGGPKGKQYF

j_call: TRBJ2-7
d_call: TRBD2
clone_size: .
v_call: TRBV7-9
cdr3_nt: TGTGCCAGCAGCTCTCAGACTAGCGGGAGTCCCCTCTACGAGCAGTACTTC
cdr3_aa: CASSSQTSGSPLYEQYF

j_call: TRBJ1-1
d_call: .
clone_size: .
v_call: TRBV14
cdr3_nt: TGTGCCAGCAGCCACCGCCGGACGATGAACACTGAAGCTTTCTTT
cdr3_aa: CASSHRRTMNTEAFF

j_call: TRBJ1-1
d_call: TRBD1
clone_size: .
v_call: TRBV10-3
cdr3_nt: TGTGCCAGCAGGGGGCGCGAGATGAACACTGAAGCTTTCTTT
cdr3_aa: CASRGREMNTEAFF

j_call: TRBJ1-2
d_call: TRBD1
clone_size: once
v_call: TRBV30
cdr3_nt: TGTGCCTGGAGAGACCCGGGACAGCTTCAAAACTATGGCTACACCTTC
cdr3_aa: CAWRDPGQLQNYGYTF

j_call: TRBJ1-5
d_call: TRBD1
clone_size: once
v_call: TRBV11-2
cdr3_nt: TGTGCCAGCAGCTTAGACAGGGGGCCGCATCAGCCCCAGCATTTT
cdr3_aa: CASSLDRGPHQPQHF

j_call: TRBJ2-1
d_call: .
clone_size: .
v_call: TRBV4-2
cdr3_nt: TGTGCCAGCAGCCAAGGATTGGGACTTTCCTACAATGAGCAGTTCTTC
cdr3_aa: CASSQGLGLSYNEQFF

j_call: TRBJ2-7
d_call: .
clone_size: .
v_call: TRBV11-3
cdr3_nt: TGTGCCAGCAGCTTAGGGCAGGTCAACGAGCAGTACTTC
cdr3_aa: CASSLGQVNEQYF

j_call: TRBJ1-3
d_call: .
clone_size: .
v_call: TRBV9
cdr3_nt: TGTGCCAGCAGCGTAGATGGTGTCCCTGGGCGGAGTTTGATTACAGGCCTGACTGGAAACACCATATATTTT
cdr3_aa: CASSVDGVPGRSLITGLTGNTIYF

j_call: TRBJ2-3
d_call: .
clone_size: .
v_call: TRBV6-6
cdr3_nt: TGTGCCAGCAGCCGAACTAGGAGGGACCTCCCAGATACGCAGTATTTT
cdr3_aa: CASSRTRRDLPDTQYF

j_call: TRBJ2-1
d_call: TRBD1
clone_size: .
v_call: TRBV11-2
cdr3_nt: TGTGCCAGCAGCTTAGAGGGGGACAGGGTAGAGCAGTTCTTC
cdr3_aa: CASSLEGDRVEQFF

j_call: TRBJ1-2
d_call: .
clone_size: .
v_call: TRBV28
cdr3_nt: TGTGCAACCTTATTTTACTATGGCTACACCTTC
cdr3_aa: CATLFYYGYTF

j_call: TRBJ1-3
d_call: .
clone_size: few
v_call: TRBV29-1
cdr3_nt: TGCAGCGGTGTCGGGGTGGGAAACACCATATATTTT
cdr3_aa: CSGVGVGNTIYF

j_call: TRBJ1-2
d_call: .
clone_size: once
v_call: TRBV6-1
cdr3_nt: TGTGCCAGCAGCTTATCCTTTGGCTCCTATGGCTACACCTTC
cdr3_aa: CASSLSFGSYGYTF

j_call: TRBJ2-1
d_call: TRBD2
clone_size: .
v_call: TRBV7-2
cdr3_nt: TGTGCCAGCAGCACTAGCGGGAGTATCCACAATGAGCAGTTCTTC
cdr3_aa: CASSTSGSIHNEQFF

j_call: TRBJ1-1
d_call: .
clone_size: .
v_call: TRBV27
cdr3_nt: TGTGCCAGCAGTTTATTAAGAGGAGGAGTTGAAGCTTTCTTT
cdr3_aa: CASSLLRGGVEAFF

j_call: TRBJ1-2
d_call: TRBD1
clone_size: .
v_call: TRBV4-1
cdr3_nt: TGCGCCAGCAGCCACCCAGGGGGGAATGGCTACACCTTC
cdr3_aa: CASSHPGGNGYTF

j_call: TRBJ2-7
d_call: .
clone_size: .
v_call: TRBV7-2
cdr3_nt: TGTGCCAGCAGCTTAAGACCCACTACCGACTACGAGCAGTACTTC
cdr3_aa: CASSLRPTTDYEQYF

j_call: TRBJ1-5
d_call: TRBD1
clone_size: .
v_call: TRBV6-1
cdr3_nt: TGTGCCAGCAGTGCACAGGGGCGAAGCAATCAGCCCCAGCATTTT
cdr3_aa: CASSAQGRSNQPQHF

j_call: TRBJ2-1
d_call: TRBD2
clone_size: .
v_call: TRBV11-1
cdr3_nt: TGTGCCAGCAGCGTACGGGGGGTAAACAATGAGCAGTTCTTC
cdr3_aa: CASSVRGVNNEQFF

j_call: TRBJ2-3
d_call: .
clone_size: .
v_call: TRBV7-7
cdr3_nt: TGTGCTAGCAGCTTGATGACAGGCACAGATACGCAGTATTTT
cdr3_aa: CASSLMTGTDTQYF

j_call: TRBJ2-1
d_call: TRBD2
clone_size: .
v_call: TRBV5-6
cdr3_nt: TGTGCCAGCAGTTCCCCGGCTAGCGGGCTCAATGAGCAGTTCTTC
cdr3_aa: CASSSPASGLNEQFF

j_call: TRBJ1-4
d_call: .
clone_size: .
v_call: TRBV6-5
cdr3_nt: TGTGCCAGCAGGGCTAACGGTGAAAAACTGTTTTTT
cdr3_aa: CASRANGEKLFF

j_call: TRBJ2-7
d_call: TRBD2
clone_size: once
v_call: TRBV19
cdr3_nt: TGTGCCAGTAGTACCCGGACTAGCGGGAGGGCCTACTCCTACGAGCAGTACTTC
cdr3_aa: CASSTRTSGRAYSYEQYF

j_call: TRBJ2-2
d_call: TRBD2
clone_size: .
v_call: TRBV28
cdr3_nt: TGTGCCAGCAGTTCCCCTCTTGGCGGGAGGGGGTCCACCGGGGAGCTGTTTTTT
cdr3_aa: CASSSPLGGRGSTGELFF

j_call: TRBJ2-2
d_call: .
clone_size: .
v_call: TRBV19
cdr3_nt: TGTGCCAGTAGTTACCTGTTAGCGGTTAACACCGGGGAGCTGTTTTTT
cdr3_aa: CASSYLLAVNTGELFF

j_call: TRBJ2-1
d_call: .
clone_size: .
v_call: TRBV7-9
cdr3_nt: TGTGCCAGCAGCGAACGGGGAACTAGGAACAATGAGCAGTTCTTC
cdr3_aa: CASSERGTRNNEQFF

j_call: TRBJ1-5
d_call: .
clone_size: .
v_call: TRBV20-1
cdr3_nt: TGCAGTGCTCCGTCTGATCAGCCCCAGCATTTT
cdr3_aa: CSAPSDQPQHF